One sample yielded the 32 T cell receptor beta chains listed below, sequenced in a study of early T cells in non-severe SARS-CoV-2 infection. TCRdb re-called the 5' RACE reads with MiXCR, one entry per CDR3 protein. The sample carries fewer than 55,000 distinct CDR3 sequences, over 8% recorded once. Sequenced sample: whole blood. Every receptor here comes from an adult who was a healthcare worker with PCR-confirmed SARS-CoV-2 infection or an uninfected control (not recorded which).

This clonotype came up many times. The chain links TRBV19 to TRBJ2-1, with 10 bases aligning to TRBD2. The germline gives CDR1 LNHDA, CDR2 SQIVND (reference sequence). The CDR3 is 16 amino acids. With 6 bases clipped from V and 4 bases from J, the junction kept 9 bases outside the gene matches. The CDR3 DNA reads as TGTGCCAGTAGCGCGGGTAGCGGGGGGTTTTACAATGAGCAGTTCTTC. Its protein product is CASSAGSGGFYNEQFF. Full variable domain (remainder filled in from reference TRBV19 and TRBJ2-1): DGGITQSPKYLFRKEGQNVTLSCEQNLNHDAMYWYRQDPGQGLRLIYYSQIVNDFQKGDIAEGYSVSREKKESFPLTVTSAQKNPTAFYLCASSAGSGGFYNEQFFGPGTRLTVL.

This clonotype was seen only a few times. CDR3 nucleotides: TGTGCCAGCAGTGAATTCGAAGGGACTAACTATGGCTACACCTTC. Its translation is CASSEFEGTNYGYTF. This chain uses TRBV25-1 with TRBJ1-2; no clear D gene. Germline CDR1 and CDR2: MGHDK and SYGVNS. Deletions cut 1 base from V and 0 bases from J, with 9 bases between. The CDR3 contains 15 residues.

In its sample, this clonotype was seen many times. The genes are TRBV12-3 or TRBV12-4 and TRBJ2-5; D is uncertain. The germline V and J ends were trimmed by 6 bases and 2 bases, with 10 bases remaining between them. This CDR3 contains 13 residues. The CDR3 DNA follows: TGTGCCAGCAGCCCCACGCGACAAGAGACCCAGTACTTC. The encoded protein is CASSPTRQETQYF.

In this sample, this clonotype turned up many times. V gene TRBV7-2 combines with J gene TRBJ2-1; 11 nucleotides agree with TRBD2. CDR1 is SGHTA and CDR2 is FQGNSA in the germline V gene. The CDR3 covers 16 residues. The V segment lost 5 bases and the J segment 3 bases; nucleotides outside the gene matches: 6. The DNA of the CDR3 is TGTGCCAGCAGCCTCCCGACTAGCGGGGTCTACAATGAGCAGTTCTTC. Protein product: CASSLPTSGVYNEQFF.

V is TRBV4-3 and J is TRBJ2-1, with 7 bases fitting TRBD1. This CDR3 spans 14 amino acids. Per the germline V gene, CDR1 is LGHNA and CDR2 is YSLEER. V shed 3 bases and J 5 bases; nucleotides not matched to a gene: 4. The CDR3 DNA follows: TGCGCCAGCAGCCAGGTAGGGGGCCACAATGAGCAGTTCTTC. It yields the protein CASSQVGGHNEQFF.

The genes are TRBV20-1 and TRBJ2-1, with 9 bases fitting TRBD2. The germline V gene encodes CDR1 DFQATT and CDR2 SNEGSKA (reference sequence). Trimming at V came to 0 bases and at J to 3 bases, leaving 6 bases not matched to a gene. The CDR3 contains 16 residues. The CDR3 loop is CSARDLRTSVYNEQFF. In nucleotides, the CDR3 is TGCAGTGCTAGAGATCTGAGGACTAGCGTCTACAATGAGCAGTTCTTC.

This clonotype was observed many times. The chain is built from TRBV24-1 and TRBJ2-3; D is unclear. Per germline, CDR1 KGHDR and CDR2 SFDVKD. The germline V and J ends were trimmed by 3 bases and 1 base, with 7 bases remaining between them. The CDR3 loop spans 14 amino acids. The CDR3 bases are TGTGCCACCAGTGATACTGGGCGCACAGATACGCAGTATTTT. Translated: CATSDTGRTDTQYF.

This chain links TRBV29-1 with TRBJ2-2; tentatively, D is TRBD2 (5 bases). The CDR3 consists of 14 residues. CDR1 is SQVTM, CDR2 ANQGSEA, per germline. Trimming cost V 5 bases and J 2 bases, with 12 bases left between them. CDR3 DNA: TGCAGCGTTAATCAAGGACTTAACACCGGGGAGCTGTTTTTT. Protein product: CSVNQGLNTGELFF.

Concerning this clonotype itself: With a much larger clone just one base away, this may be a read error. V is TRBV14 and J is TRBJ2-3; maybe TRBD2 (5 bases). Germline V gives CDR1 SGHDN, CDR2 FVKESK. This CDR3 spans 15 amino acids. CDR3 DNA: TGTGTCAGCAGCCAAGAGTGGACTAGCACAGATACGCAGTATTTT. It specifies CVSSQEWTSTDTQYF.

Comments on this clonotype: A junction end diverges from the germline sequence, so it may reflect a read error. This chain uses TRBV20-1 with TRBJ2-3; D possibly corresponds to TRBD2 (5 bases). CDR1 is DFQATT, CDR2 SNEGSKA, per germline (reference sequence). This CDR3 spans 15 amino acids. CDR3 protein: CGAPLSSGRTDTQYF. The DNA of the CDR3 is TGCGGTGCCCCCCTTTCCAGCGGCCGCACAGATACGCAGTATTTT.

This clonotype has a handful of counts. This CDR3 is CSAGRDSNYGYTF. The CDR3 DNA sequence: TGCAGCGCGGGAAGGGACAGCAACTATGGCTACACCTTC. V is TRBV29-1 and J is TRBJ1-2, with 7 positions matching TRBD1. The trim removed 7 bases at V and 2 bases at J, leaving 7 bases unmatched. The CDR3 runs 13 residues. Germline V gives CDR1 SQVTM, CDR2 ANQGSEA.

Ten or more counts support this clonotype. The chain recombines TRBV24-1 with TRBJ2-1; D not certain. V lost 1 base to trimming and J lost 7 bases, with 13 bases between them. The V gene's germline CDR1 is KGHDR and CDR2 SFDVKD. The CDR3 loop spans 15 amino acids. This CDR3 reads CATSDFSGVGNEQFF. As DNA, the CDR3 is TGTGCCACCAGTGATTTTAGTGGGGTTGGGAATGAGCAGTTCTTC.

This clonotype was seen ten or more times. The gene calls are TRBV29-1 and TRBJ2-2; 14 bases line up with TRBD2. CDR3 length: 15 residues. Germline lookup yields CDR1 SQVTM and CDR2 ANQGSEA. V lost 6 bases and J lost 5; bases outside the gene matches: 5. CDR3 coding DNA: TGCAGCGTAACCGGACTAGCGGGAGGAACCGGGGAGCTGTTTTTT. Its protein is CSVTGLAGGTGELFF.

This clonotype was counted ten times or more. V and J are TRBV29-1 and TRBJ1-1; D gene unclear. Germline V gives CDR1 SQVTM, CDR2 ANQGSEA. Trimming removed 7 bases at V and 1 base at J, with 7 bases between. This CDR3 has 11 amino acids. CDR3 amino acids: CSELRNTEAFF. For the CDR3, the DNA is TGCAGCGAGCTAAGGAACACTGAAGCTTTCTTT.

This clonotype was detected a few times. The V gene is TRBV5-1, the J gene TRBJ2-2; 8 nucleotides align to TRBD1. There are 13 residues in the CDR3. Trimming took 9 bases from V and 3 from J; bases not matched to a gene: 4. CDR1 is SGHRS, CDR2 YFSETQ, per germline. The CDR3 DNA sequence: TGCGCCATCCCGGACAGGGACACCGGGGAGCTGTTTTTT. Translated, it gives CAIPDRDTGELFF.

This clonotype was observed many times. The V call is TRBV5-4, the J call TRBJ2-1, with 8 bases aligning to TRBD2. The length of the CDR3 is 14 residues. V lost 3 bases to trimming and J lost 3 bases; unmatched junction nucleotides: 2. CDR1 SGHNT and CDR2 YYREEE come from the germline V gene (reference sequence). The CDR3 DNA is TGTGCCAGCAGCTGGGGGACTAGCTACAATGAGCAGTTCTTC. Protein: CASSWGTSYNEQFF.

A remark on this clonotype: A read error may be the cause here, since a much bigger clone is one base away. The chain carries TRBV20-1 and TRBJ1-5; the D gene is possibly TRBD2 (5 bases). The J call may not be correct, given that the DNA end is closer to TRBJ2-3. This CDR3 has 13 amino acids. Germline loops: CDR1 DFQATT, CDR2 SNEGSKA (reference sequence). This CDR3 is CSARGSSNQPQYF. In nucleotides, the CDR3 is TGCAGTGCTAGGGGCTCTAGCAATCAGCCCCAGTATTTT.

This clonotype was observed at least ten times. The CDR3 DNA reads as TGTGCCAGCAGTTACTCGCTAGCGGGGATCAATGAGCAGTTCTTC. It encodes CASSYSLAGINEQFF. V gene TRBV6-5 combines with J gene TRBJ2-1; 9 bases are shared with TRBD2. V was clipped by 0 bases and J by 6 bases; unmatched bases: 3. The CDR3 sequence is 15 residues long. Germline-derived CDR1 and CDR2 are MNHEY and SVGAGI.

This clonotype was recorded at least ten times. The rearrangement uses TRBV5-1 and TRBJ1-6; D unclear. Germline V gene sequence: CDR1 SGHRS, CDR2 YFSETQ. The CDR3 is made up of 14 amino acids. The V end was cut by 2 bases, the J end by 3 bases, with 6 bases between. The CDR3 region has the DNA TGCGCCAGCAGCTTCACCGGCTATAATTCACCCCTCCACTTT. Its translation is CASSFTGYNSPLHF.

This clonotype was seen ten or more times. V usage is TRBV10-2 and J usage is TRBJ1-5; perhaps TRBD1 as D (5 bases). CDR1 and CDR2 from the germline V gene are WSHSY and SAAADI. This CDR3 is 14 amino acids long. V gave up 0 bases and J gave up 7 bases, with 10 bases separating them. CDR3 loop: CASSESGVGQPQHF. CDR3 coding DNA: TGCGCCAGCAGTGAGTCAGGGGTGGGCCAGCCCCAGCATTTT.

This clonotype was picked up many times. V is TRBV19 and J is TRBJ2-2; 7 bases align to TRBD1. This CDR3 region has 15 residues. Trimming cost V 5 bases and J 6 bases; bases outside gene matches: 9. Germline V gene sequence: CDR1 LNHDA, CDR2 SQIVND (reference sequence). The CDR3 DNA follows: TGTGCCAGTAGTCGACAGGGTGGCGTTCCCGGGGAGCTGTTTTTT. It is translated as CASSRQGGVPGELFF.

At least ten counts were recorded for this clonotype. This chain uses TRBV3-1 with TRBJ2-1; D remains unclear. The CDR3 is made up of 15 amino acids. The V gene's germline CDR1 is LGHDT and CDR2 YNNKEL (reference sequence). Between the trimmed V and J ends, which lost 0 bases and 6 bases, there was a span of 12 bases. In DNA form, the CDR3 reads TGTGCCAGCAGCCAAGATGCGTCTCAACTCAATGAGCAGTTCTTC. Translated: CASSQDASQLNEQFF.

The sample holds many counts of this clonotype. The rearrangement joins TRBV28 to TRBJ2-5; D possibly uses TRBD1 or TRBD2 (6 bases each). The CDR3 loop spans 13 amino acids. Germline loops: CDR1 MDHEN, CDR2 SYDVKM. V was shortened by 3 bases and J by 4 bases, with 9 bases between the two germline ends. As DNA, the CDR3 is TGTGCCAGCAGTTTGGGGGGCGGAGAGACCCAGTACTTC. This encodes CASSLGGGETQYF.

This clonotype was found a few times. The chain links TRBV5-1 to TRBJ2-2; D ambiguous. V lost 5 bases and J 0 bases, leaving 5 bases between the germline ends. The CDR3 has 13 residues. Germline V gene lookup returns CDR1 SGHRS and CDR2 YFSETQ. The CDR3 DNA follows: TGCGCCAGCAGGGAGTCGAACACCGGGGAGCTGTTTTTT. As protein: CASRESNTGELFF. The full variable domain, its missing parts supplied by reference TRBV5-1 and TRBJ2-2, is KAGVTQTPRYLIKTRGQQVTLSCSPISGHRSVSWYQQTPGQGLQFLFEYFSETQRNKGNFPGRFSGRQFSNSRSEMNVSTLELGDSALYLCASRESNTGELFFGEGSRLTVL.

This clonotype has a handful of counts. This rearrangement joins TRBV30 to TRBJ2-4; weak D call: TRBD2 (6 bases). The CDR3 loop spans 14 amino acids. Germline-derived CDR1 and CDR2 are GTSNPN and SVGIG (reference sequence). The germline V and J ends were trimmed by 4 bases and 0 bases, with 10 bases remaining between them. The CDR3: CAWTLGLAKNIQYF. The CDR3 bases are TGTGCCTGGACCTTGGGACTAGCCAAAAACATTCAGTACTTC.

This clonotype was picked up a small number of times. The chain combines TRBV6-6 with TRBJ1-6; D uncertain. V lost 0 bases to trimming and J lost 8 bases, with 5 bases between them. CDR3 length: 13 residues. Germline CDR1 MNHNY, CDR2 SVGAGI (reference sequence). CDR3 residues: CASSYSTDSPLHF. As DNA, the CDR3 is TGTGCCAGCAGTTACTCGACCGATTCACCCCTCCACTTT.

This clonotype was recorded many times. This sequence joins TRBV3-1 and TRBJ2-1; D perhaps matches TRBD2 (5 bases). Trimming removed 3 bases at V and 3 bases at J, with 9 bases between. Germline CDR1 is LGHDT and CDR2 is YNNKEL (reference sequence). The CDR3 length is 14 residues. CDR3 coding DNA: TGTGCCAGCAGCCATCGGGGAAGCTACAATGAGCAGTTCTTC. As protein: CASSHRGSYNEQFF.

This clonotype was counted at least ten times. The chain links TRBV10-2 to TRBJ1-1; 7 nucleotides align to TRBD1. V lost 6 bases and J lost 6; bases outside the gene matches: 7. The CDR3 sequence is 13 residues long. CDR1 and CDR2 (germline): WSHSY, SAAADI. Here the CDR3 reads CASRDRLGAEAFF. The CDR3, as DNA: TGCGCCAGCAGGGACAGGCTAGGCGCTGAAGCTTTCTTT.

This clonotype showed up just a few times. This sequence joins TRBV6-2 or TRBV6-3 and TRBJ1-2; no definite D call. In germline, CDR1 is MNHEY, CDR2 SVGEGT. The V gene lost 0 bases and the J gene lost 2 bases, with 10 bases spanning the gap. The CDR3 has 15 residues. The CDR3 DNA sequence: TGTGCCAGCAGTTACTCGAACAGACCAAACTATGGCTACACCTTC. It yields the protein CASSYSNRPNYGYTF.

This clonotype was detected ten times or more. CDR3 loop: CSLTGQGHRDEQYF. The CDR3 DNA is TGCAGCCTCACGGGACAGGGGCACCGGGACGAGCAGTACTTC. This rearrangement joins TRBV20-1 to TRBJ2-7, with 10 bases identical to TRBD1. The CDR3 spans 14 residues. The germline V gene has CDR1 DFQATT and CDR2 SNEGSKA (reference sequence).

In this sample, this clonotype turned up many times. The chain links TRBV19 to TRBJ2-5; D is possibly TRBD2 (5 bases). CDR1 and CDR2 from the germline V gene are LNHDA and SQIVND (reference sequence). This CDR3 is built from 15 residues. The V gene lost 5 bases and the J gene lost 5 bases, with 18 bases spanning the gap. The chain's CDR3 is CASSAGVSGSETQYF. DNA of the CDR3: TGTGCCAGTAGTGCGGGCGTCTCGGGCTCGGAGACCCAGTACTTC.

This chain joins TRBV4-3 and TRBJ2-1; D is perhaps TRBD2 (6 bases). The CDR3 runs 14 residues. The V gene's germline CDR1 is LGHNA and CDR2 YSLEER. Trimming took 0 bases from V and 6 from J, leaving 9 bases between them. The chain's CDR3 is CASSQDPRGNEQFF. The CDR3 bases are TGCGCCAGCAGCCAAGATCCGCGGGGCAATGAGCAGTTCTTC.